This TCR beta chain appears in the sequencing data of a study of blood T cells in healthy people across ages. Next came a second PCR, run for roughly 6 to 11 cycles, which used a sample-barcoded 5' primer along with a J-beta primer mix. TCRdb ran MiXCR on the 5' RACE reads and lists one entry per CDR3 protein. This sample has about 380,000 distinct CDR3 sequences, with 50% to 60% found just once. Germline loops: CDR1 SEHNR, CDR2 FQNEAQ (reference sequence). This CDR3 region has 14 residues. This clonotype was detected only once. An end of the junction does not agree with germline; a read error may underlie this.

Sequencing used blood. The TCR comes from a man aged 60-69 years in good health. The J gene is TRBJ2-3, the V gene TRBV7-9; TRBD2 is a possible D gene (5 bases). The CDR3 DNA reads as TGTGCCAGCAGCTCCCCAAGCGGCAAGGATATGCAGTATTTT. It is translated as CASSSPSGKDMQYF. The full variable domain, in which reference TRBV7-9 and TRBJ2-3 provide the parts outside the CDR3, is DTGVSQNPRHKITKRGQNVTFRCDPISEHNRLYWYRQTLGQGPEFLTYFQNEAQLEKSRLLSDRFSAERPKGSFSTLEIQRTEQGDSAMYLCASSSPSGKDMQYFGPGTRLTVL.